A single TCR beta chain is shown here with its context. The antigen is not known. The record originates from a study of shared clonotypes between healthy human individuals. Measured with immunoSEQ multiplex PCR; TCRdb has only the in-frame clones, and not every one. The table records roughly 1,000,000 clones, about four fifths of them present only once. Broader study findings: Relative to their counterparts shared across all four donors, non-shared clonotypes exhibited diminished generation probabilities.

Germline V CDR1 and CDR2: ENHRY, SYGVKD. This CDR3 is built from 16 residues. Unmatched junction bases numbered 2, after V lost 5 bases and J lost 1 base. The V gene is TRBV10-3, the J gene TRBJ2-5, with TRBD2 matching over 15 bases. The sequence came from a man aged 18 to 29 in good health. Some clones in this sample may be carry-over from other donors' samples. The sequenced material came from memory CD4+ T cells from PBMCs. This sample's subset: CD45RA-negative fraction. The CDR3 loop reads CAISPGLAGGQETQYF. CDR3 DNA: TGTGCCATCAGTCCGGGACTAGCGGGGGGCCAAGAGACCCAGTACTTC.